This T cell receptor (beta chain) was identified in a study of CD4 T cells in relation to SARS-CoV-2 and coronaviruses. Of note for this clone: Its antigen is unidentified.

Unexposed donor CD4+ T cells date from about 2011-2018, before the COVID-19 pandemic. The cells were cultured for less than twelve days before CD4+ T cells were isolated. Unexposed-donor CD4+ T cells were probed with SARS-CoV-2 S/N and four cold-coronavirus spikes, cells permitting. Clones were sequenced by immunoSEQ multiplex PCR, and TCRdb holds only the in-frame ones, with some missing. The sample lists some 22,000 clones; about 84% were seen once. The receptor's source is a human donor in good health. Source material: CD4+ T cells from PBMCs, cultured in vitro.

CDR3 sequence reads: CASSEVRYTDTQYF. CDR3 nucleotide sequence: TGTGCCAGCAGTGAAGTGAGGTACACAGATACGCAGTATTTT. The chain recombines TRBV6-1 with TRBJ2-3, with no clear D. Germline CDR1 is MNHNS and CDR2 is SASEGT. The CDR3 extends over 14 amino acids. V was cut by 1 base and J by 2 bases, with 7 bases left in between.